This is a list of T cell receptor beta chains from one sample in a study of CD8+ T cells in alopecia areata. TCRdb keeps only in-frame clones here, not all; method: immunoSEQ multiplex PCR. In the table there are fewer than 250,000 clones, 50% to 60% of which are singletons. The source was CD4+ T cells sorted from blood, collected at week 0. All receptors come from a human donor with alopecia areata. Both conserved end residues are part of each CDR3. Fields, in order: V gene, CDR3 protein.

>TRBV7-9
CASSFELAGGGTQYF
>TRBV30
CACPFSGANVLTF
>TRBV6-5
CASRQGTYEQYF
>TRBV18
CASSLGRQGSNYGYTF
>TRBV7-9
CASSLVYGGRGANVLTF
>TRBV9
CASSEHHLAGGSYEQYF
>TRBV7-2
CASSRQGPYNEQFF
>TRBV5-1
CASSPVQGRQETQYF
>TRBV6-5
CASSWRNPSYNEQFF
>TRBV19
CASSLTGLAVGGDEQFF
>TRBV23-1
CASSPRDRESYGYTF
>TRBV7-2
CASSPAGNQPQHF
>TRBV18
CASSPSTGTAKNYGYTF
>TRBV2
CATGLSGRDEQFF
>TRBV11-2
CASSPLRGARGYGYTF
>TRBV5-6
CASRGYPDTQYF
>TRBV29-1
CSVGGLANNEQFF
>TRBV30
CALTPDRHYEQYF
>TRBV5-6
CASTQSYTYEQYF
>TRBV2
CASSYDRVNSPLHF
>TRBV7-9
CASSQQGSGANVLTF
>TRBV7-8
CASSPGGEAYEQYF
>TRBV5-1
CASSPNSGQPTDTQYF
>TRBV4-2
CASSGGRSPYEQYF
>TRBV2
CASRTGLNQPQHF
>TRBV10-1
CASSEAGGYGYTF
>TRBV6-1
CASRRQGDQPQHF
>TRBV4-1
CASSQVGKPQHF
>TRBV11-2
CASSPQGLGTEAFF
>TRBV7-3
CASSLLAGAGANVLTF
>TRBV29-1
CSVESTGNQPQHF
>TRBV7-9
CASSPDRGPLVGYTF
>TRBV14
CASSQIQGATGNTIYF
>TRBV4-2
CASSQGGALNTGELFF
>TRBV10-3
CAISESLAGTDTQYF
>TRBV5-6
CASSLDRDYGYTF
>TRBV6-5
CASSTSGSYNEQFF
>TRBV10-3
CAISTTTGNYGYTF
>TRBV5-1
CASSPRQGNSGANVLTF
>TRBV30
CAWSVLSGRPDNEQFF
>TRBV27
CASRRDRGNGNTEAFF
>TRBV2
CASSPTGELFF
>TRBV30
CAWSPGTGLYGYTF
>TRBV2
CASSGEQPNYGYTF
>TRBV27
CASGGTRPRNEQFF
>TRBV11-2
CASSLGGTGHTIYF
>TRBV5-6
CASSFRDLYGYTF
>TRBV25-1
CASSVRGRMTEAFF
>TRBV30
CAWSVPGVPANYGYTF
>TRBV29-1
CSVATSGPYEQYF
>TRBV29-1
CSVEHAANYGYTF
>TRBV5-1
CASSPMTGNSPLHF
>TRBV10-1
CASSEGVNSPLHF
>TRBV5-4
CASRGDEQFF
>TRBV5-4
CASSLWGYEQYF
>TRBV30
CAWGRSSGNTIYF
>TRBV29-1
CSVGGRERMAQYF
>TRBV2
CASSEGMDIQYF
>TRBV10-2
CASSDLAGVYNEQFF